The source of this T cell receptor (beta chain) is a study of graft-versus-host responses after intestinal transplantation. Study information: Multivisceral, liver-intestinal, or isolated intestinal grafts were transplanted into recipients. Every recipient had anti-thymocyte globulin induction and approximately three years of tacrolimus plus steroids.

Measured with immunoSEQ multiplex PCR; TCRdb has only the in-frame clones, and not every one. The table has 85,000 to 100,000 clones, around 93% seen once. A note on this clone: Its antigen is still unknown.

Trimming pared 5 bases from V and 6 bases from J, leaving 9 bases between. The length of the CDR3 is 12 residues. Germline V gives CDR1 MNHNY, CDR2 SVGAGI (reference sequence). Broader study findings: Graft-versus-host to host-versus-graft clonal ratios in allografts were high in patients with graft-donor T cell macrochimerism. The authors found GvH clones in recipient marrow, some appearing first in ileum or blood.

The genes are TRBV6-6 and TRBJ2-3; maybe TRBD2 (7 bases). Sample: unstimulated CD8+ T cells sorted from spleen or lymph node cells, taken before transplant. The clonotype comes from a human donor who was the organ donor for an intestinal transplant. In nucleotides, the CDR3 is TGTGCCAGCAGTAGGGGGGGGGATACGCAGTATTTT. It specifies CASSRGGDTQYF.